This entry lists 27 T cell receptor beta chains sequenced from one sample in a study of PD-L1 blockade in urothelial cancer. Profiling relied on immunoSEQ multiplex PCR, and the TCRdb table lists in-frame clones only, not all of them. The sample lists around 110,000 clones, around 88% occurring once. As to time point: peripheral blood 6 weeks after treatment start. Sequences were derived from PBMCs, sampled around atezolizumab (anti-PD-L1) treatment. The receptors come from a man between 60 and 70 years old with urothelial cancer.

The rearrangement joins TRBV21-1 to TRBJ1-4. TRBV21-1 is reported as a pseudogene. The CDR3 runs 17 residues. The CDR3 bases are TGTGCCAGCAGCCCCCTGAACCGGAGGTGTTCTAATGAAAAACTGTTTTTT. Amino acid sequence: CASSPLNRRCSNEKLFF.

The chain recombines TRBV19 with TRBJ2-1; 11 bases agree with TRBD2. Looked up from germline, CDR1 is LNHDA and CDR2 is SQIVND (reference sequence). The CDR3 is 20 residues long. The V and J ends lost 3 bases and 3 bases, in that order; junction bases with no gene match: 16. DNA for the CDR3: TGTGCCAGTAGTATCCGTTGGATTGAGACTAGCGGGGCTATCTACAATGAGCAGTTCTTC. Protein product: CASSIRWIETSGAIYNEQFF.

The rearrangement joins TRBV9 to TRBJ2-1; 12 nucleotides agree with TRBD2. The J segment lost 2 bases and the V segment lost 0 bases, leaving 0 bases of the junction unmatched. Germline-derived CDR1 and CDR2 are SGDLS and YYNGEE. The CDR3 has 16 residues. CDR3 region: CASSVASGRAYNEQFF. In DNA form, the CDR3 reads TGTGCCAGCAGCGTAGCTAGCGGGAGGGCCTACAATGAGCAGTTCTTC. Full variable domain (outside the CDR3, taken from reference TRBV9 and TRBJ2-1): DSGVTQTPKHLITATGQRVTLRCSPRSGDLSVYWYQQSLDQGLQFLIQYYNGEERAKGNILERFSAQQFPDLHSELNLSSLELGDSALYFCASSVASGRAYNEQFFGPGTRLTVL.

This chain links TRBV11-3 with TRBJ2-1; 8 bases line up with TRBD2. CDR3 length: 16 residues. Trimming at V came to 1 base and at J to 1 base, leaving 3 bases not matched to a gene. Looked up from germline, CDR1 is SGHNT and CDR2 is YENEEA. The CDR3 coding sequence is TGTGCCAGCAGCTTAGCAGGACTAGCTTCCTACAATGAGCAGTTCTTC. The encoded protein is CASSLAGLASYNEQFF.

The CDR3 DNA is TGTGCCAGCAGCGTAGGTCCGGGACAGGGGGACGGACCGGGCTACACCTTC. As protein: CASSVGPGQGDGPGYTF. This chain connects TRBV9 to TRBJ1-2, with 11 bases identical to TRBD1. The ends lost 0 bases at V and 8 bases at J; junction bases unmatched: 12. The CDR3 loop spans 17 amino acids. Germline V CDR1 and CDR2: SGDLS, YYNGEE.

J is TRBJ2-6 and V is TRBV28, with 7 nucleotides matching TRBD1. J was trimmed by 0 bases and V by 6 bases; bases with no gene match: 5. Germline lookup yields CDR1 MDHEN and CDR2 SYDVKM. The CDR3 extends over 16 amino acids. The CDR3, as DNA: TGTGCCAGCAGGAGGGACAGCCCCTCTGGGGCCAACGTCCTGACTTTC. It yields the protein CASRRDSPSGANVLTF.

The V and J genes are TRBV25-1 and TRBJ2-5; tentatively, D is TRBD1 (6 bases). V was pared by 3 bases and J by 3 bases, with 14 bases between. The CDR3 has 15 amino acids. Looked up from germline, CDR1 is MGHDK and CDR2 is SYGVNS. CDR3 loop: CASSDNHRAEETQYF. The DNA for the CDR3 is TGTGCCAGCAGTGATAACCACAGGGCAGAAGAGACCCAGTACTTC.

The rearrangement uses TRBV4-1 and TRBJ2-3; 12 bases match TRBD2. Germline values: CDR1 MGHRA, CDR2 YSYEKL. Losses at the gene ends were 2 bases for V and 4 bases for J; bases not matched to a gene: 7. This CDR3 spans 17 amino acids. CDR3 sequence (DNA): TGCGCCAGCAGCCAAAAATCTAGCGGGAGGGCCCCAGATACGCAGTATTTT. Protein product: CASSQKSSGRAPDTQYF.

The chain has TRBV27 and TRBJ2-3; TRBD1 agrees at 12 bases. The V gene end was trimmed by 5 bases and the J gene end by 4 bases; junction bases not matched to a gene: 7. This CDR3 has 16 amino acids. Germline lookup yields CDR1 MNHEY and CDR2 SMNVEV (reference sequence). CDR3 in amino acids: CASSPLGQGAADTQYF. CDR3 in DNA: TGTGCCAGCAGTCCGTTGGGACAGGGGGCGGCAGATACGCAGTATTTT.

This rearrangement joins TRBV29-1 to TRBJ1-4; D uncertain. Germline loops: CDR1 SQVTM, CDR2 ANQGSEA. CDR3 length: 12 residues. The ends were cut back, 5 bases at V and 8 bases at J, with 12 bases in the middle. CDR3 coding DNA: TGCAGCGTTCAGACCTCCAGGGAAAAACTGTTTTTT. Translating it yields CSVQTSREKLFF.

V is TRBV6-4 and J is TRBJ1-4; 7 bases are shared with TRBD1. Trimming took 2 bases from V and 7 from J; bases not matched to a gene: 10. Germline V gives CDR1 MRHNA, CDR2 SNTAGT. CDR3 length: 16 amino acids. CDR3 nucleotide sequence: TGTGCCAGCAGTGACAACGGAGGGGGCGCCGGTGAAAAACTGTTTTTT. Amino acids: CASSDNGGGAGEKLFF.

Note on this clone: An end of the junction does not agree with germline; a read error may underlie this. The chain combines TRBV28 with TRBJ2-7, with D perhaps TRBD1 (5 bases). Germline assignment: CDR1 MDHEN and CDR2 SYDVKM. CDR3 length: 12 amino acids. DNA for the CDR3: TGTGCCAGCAGTTTAACCAGGGTACCCCCTATATTC. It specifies CASSLTRVPPIF.

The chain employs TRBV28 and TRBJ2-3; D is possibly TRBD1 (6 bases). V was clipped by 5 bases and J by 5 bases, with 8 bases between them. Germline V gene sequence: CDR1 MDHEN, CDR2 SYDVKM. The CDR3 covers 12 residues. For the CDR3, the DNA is TGTGCCAGCAGTCGGACAGAAGATACGCAGTATTTT. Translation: CASSRTEDTQYF.

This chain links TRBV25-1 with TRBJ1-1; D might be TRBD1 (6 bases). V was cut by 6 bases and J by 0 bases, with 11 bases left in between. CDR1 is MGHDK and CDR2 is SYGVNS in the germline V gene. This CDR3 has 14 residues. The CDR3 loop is CASRGAAMNTEAFF. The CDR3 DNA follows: TGTGCCAGCAGGGGGGCAGCTATGAACACTGAAGCTTTCTTT.

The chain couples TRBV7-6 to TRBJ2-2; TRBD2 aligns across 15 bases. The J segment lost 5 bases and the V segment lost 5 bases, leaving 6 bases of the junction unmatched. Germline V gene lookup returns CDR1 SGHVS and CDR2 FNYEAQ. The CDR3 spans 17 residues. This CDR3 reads CASSPGLAGGSTGELFF. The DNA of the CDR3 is TGTGCCAGCAGCCCGGGACTAGCGGGGGGTTCAACCGGGGAGCTGTTTTTT.

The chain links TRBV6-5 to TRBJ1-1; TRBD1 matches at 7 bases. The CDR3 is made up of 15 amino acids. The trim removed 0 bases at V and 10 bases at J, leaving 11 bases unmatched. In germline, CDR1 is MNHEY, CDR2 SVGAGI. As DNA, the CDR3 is TGTGCCAGCAGTTACTCGATAACAGGGGAGACGGGAGCTTTCTTT. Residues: CASSYSITGETGAFF.

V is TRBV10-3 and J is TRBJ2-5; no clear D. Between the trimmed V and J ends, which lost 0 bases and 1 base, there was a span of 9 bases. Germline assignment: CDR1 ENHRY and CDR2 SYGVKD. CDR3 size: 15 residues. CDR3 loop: CAISESESVQETQYF. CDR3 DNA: TGTGCCATCAGTGAGTCCGAGTCGGTCCAAGAGACCCAGTACTTC.

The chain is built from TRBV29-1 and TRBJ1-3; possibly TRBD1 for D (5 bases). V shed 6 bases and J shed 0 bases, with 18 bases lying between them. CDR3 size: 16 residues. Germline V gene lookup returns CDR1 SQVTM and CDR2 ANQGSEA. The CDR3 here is CSVGGGGAFSGNTIYF. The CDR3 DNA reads TGCAGCGTGGGGGGTGGAGGGGCATTCTCTGGAAACACCATATATTTT.

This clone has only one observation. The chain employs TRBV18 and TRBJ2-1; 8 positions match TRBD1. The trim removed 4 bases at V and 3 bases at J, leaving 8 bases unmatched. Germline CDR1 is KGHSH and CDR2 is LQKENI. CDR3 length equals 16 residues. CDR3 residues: CASSLNSGTGYNEQFF. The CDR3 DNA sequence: TGTGCCAGCTCACTGAATTCCGGGACAGGCTACAATGAGCAGTTCTTC.

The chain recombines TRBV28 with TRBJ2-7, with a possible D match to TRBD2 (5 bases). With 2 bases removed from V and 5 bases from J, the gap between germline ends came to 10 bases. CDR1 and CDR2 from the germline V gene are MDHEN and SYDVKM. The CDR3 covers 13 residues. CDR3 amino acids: CASSLSGLHEQYF. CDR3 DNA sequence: TGTGCCAGCAGTTTAAGCGGTTTGCACGAGCAGTACTTC.

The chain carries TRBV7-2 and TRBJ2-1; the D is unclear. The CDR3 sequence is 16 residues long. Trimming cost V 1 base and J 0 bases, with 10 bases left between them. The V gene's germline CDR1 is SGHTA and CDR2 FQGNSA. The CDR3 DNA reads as TGTGCCAGCAGCTTAGTGGCCTCAAGCTCCTACAATGAGCAGTTCTTC. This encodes CASSLVASSSYNEQFF.

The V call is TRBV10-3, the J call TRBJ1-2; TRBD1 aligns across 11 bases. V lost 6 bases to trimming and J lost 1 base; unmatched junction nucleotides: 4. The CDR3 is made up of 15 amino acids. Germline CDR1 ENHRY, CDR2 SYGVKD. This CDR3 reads CAISEGQGGNYGYTF. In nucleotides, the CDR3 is TGTGCCATCAGCGAGGGACAGGGGGGTAACTATGGCTACACCTTC.

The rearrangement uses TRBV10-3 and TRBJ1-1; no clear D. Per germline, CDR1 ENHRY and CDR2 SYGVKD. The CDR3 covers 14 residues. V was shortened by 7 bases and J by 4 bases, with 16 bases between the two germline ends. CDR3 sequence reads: CAIMSGNWGTEAFF. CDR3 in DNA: TGTGCCATCATGTCGGGGAATTGGGGCACTGAAGCTTTCTTT.

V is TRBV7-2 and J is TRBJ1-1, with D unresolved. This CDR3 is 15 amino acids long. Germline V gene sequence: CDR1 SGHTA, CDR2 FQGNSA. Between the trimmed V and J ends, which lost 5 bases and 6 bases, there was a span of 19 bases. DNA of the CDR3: TGTGCCAGCAGCCCCTTTTTTGAGGGCCGTGCTGAAGCTTTCTTT. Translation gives CASSPFFEGRAEAFF.

CDR3 region: CASSPGEEQPQHF. In DNA form, the CDR3 reads TGTGCCAGCTCACCTGGGGAGGAACAGCCCCAGCATTTT. The chain joins TRBV18 to TRBJ1-5; no firm D call. The V and J ends lost 3 bases and 7 bases respectively, with 10 bases between them. The CDR3 length is 13 residues. Germline assignment: CDR1 KGHSH and CDR2 LQKENI.

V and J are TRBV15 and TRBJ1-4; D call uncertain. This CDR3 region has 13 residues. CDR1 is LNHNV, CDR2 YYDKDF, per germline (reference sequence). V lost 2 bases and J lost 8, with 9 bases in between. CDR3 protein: CATSRSHEEKLFF. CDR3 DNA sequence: TGTGCCACCAGCAGATCCCACGAGGAAAAACTGTTTTTT.

The CDR3 sequence: CASSLRGPGEKLFF. CDR3 bases: TGTGCCAGCAGCTTAAGGGGGCCTGGTGAAAAACTGTTTTTT. V usage is TRBV27 and J usage is TRBJ1-4; 7 bases are shared with TRBD1. The trim removed 6 bases at V and 7 bases at J, leaving 8 bases unmatched. Germline V lookup: CDR1 MNHEY, CDR2 SMNVEV (reference sequence). The CDR3 extends over 14 amino acids.